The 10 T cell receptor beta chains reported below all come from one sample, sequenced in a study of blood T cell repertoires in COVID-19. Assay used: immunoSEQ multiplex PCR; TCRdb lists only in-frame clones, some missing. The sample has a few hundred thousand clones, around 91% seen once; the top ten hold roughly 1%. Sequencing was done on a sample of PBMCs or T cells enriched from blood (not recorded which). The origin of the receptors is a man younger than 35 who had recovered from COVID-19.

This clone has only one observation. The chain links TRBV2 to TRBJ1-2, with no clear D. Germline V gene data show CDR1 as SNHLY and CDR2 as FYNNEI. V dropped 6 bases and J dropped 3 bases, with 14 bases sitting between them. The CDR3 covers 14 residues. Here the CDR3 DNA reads TGTGCCAGCAGGGTCTGGGCTTCGGACTATGGCTACACCTTC. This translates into CASRVWASDYGYTF.

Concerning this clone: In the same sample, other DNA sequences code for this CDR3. DNA for the CDR3: TGTGCCAGCAGTGCTGGGACAGGTGGGACAGATACGCAGTATTTT. This codes for CASSAGTGGTDTQYF. This chain links TRBV6-4 with TRBJ2-3; 8 positions agree with TRBD1. Trimming removed 4 bases from V and 3 bases from J; junction bases left unmatched: 6. CDR3 length equals 15 residues. Germline V gene sequence: CDR1 MRHNA, CDR2 SNTAGT.

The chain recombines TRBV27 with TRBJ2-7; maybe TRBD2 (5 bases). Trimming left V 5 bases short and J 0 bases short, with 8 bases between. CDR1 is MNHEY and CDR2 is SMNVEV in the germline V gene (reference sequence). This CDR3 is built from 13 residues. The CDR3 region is CASSEGNSYEQYF. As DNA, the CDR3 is TGTGCCAGCAGTGAGGGAAACTCCTACGAGCAGTACTTC.

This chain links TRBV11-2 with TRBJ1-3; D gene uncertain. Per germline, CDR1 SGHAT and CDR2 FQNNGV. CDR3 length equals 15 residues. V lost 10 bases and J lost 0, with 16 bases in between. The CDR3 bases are TGTGCCACCAGAAAGTACGGGGACTCTGGAAACACCATATATTTT. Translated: CATRKYGDSGNTIYF.

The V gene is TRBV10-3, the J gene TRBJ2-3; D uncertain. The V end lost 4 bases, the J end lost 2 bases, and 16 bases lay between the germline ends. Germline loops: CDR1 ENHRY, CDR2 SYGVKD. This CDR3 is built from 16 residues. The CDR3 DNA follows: TGTGCCATCAGTGGTCCCGACGGAGAAATCACAGATACGCAGTATTTT. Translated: CAISGPDGEITDTQYF.

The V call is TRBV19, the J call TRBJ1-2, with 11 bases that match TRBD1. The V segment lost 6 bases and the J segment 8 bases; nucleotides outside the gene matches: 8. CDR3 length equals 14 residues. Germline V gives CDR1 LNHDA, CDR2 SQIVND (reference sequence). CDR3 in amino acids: CASRLTGQGVGYTF. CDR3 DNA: TGTGCCAGTAGGTTAACGGGACAGGGGGTCGGCTACACCTTC. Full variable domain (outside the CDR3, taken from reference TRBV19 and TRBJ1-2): DGGITQSPKYLFRKEGQNVTLSCEQNLNHDAMYWYRQDPGQGLRLIYYSQIVNDFQKGDIAEGYSVSREKKESFPLTVTSAQKNPTAFYLCASRLTGQGVGYTFGSGTRLTVV.

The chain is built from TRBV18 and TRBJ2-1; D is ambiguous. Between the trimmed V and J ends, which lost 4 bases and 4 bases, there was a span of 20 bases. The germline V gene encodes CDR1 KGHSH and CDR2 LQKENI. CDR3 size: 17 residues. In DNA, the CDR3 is TGTGCCAGCTCACAATTACCGGGTCGAACTTTTTACAATGAGCAGTTCTTC. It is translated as CASSQLPGRTFYNEQFF.

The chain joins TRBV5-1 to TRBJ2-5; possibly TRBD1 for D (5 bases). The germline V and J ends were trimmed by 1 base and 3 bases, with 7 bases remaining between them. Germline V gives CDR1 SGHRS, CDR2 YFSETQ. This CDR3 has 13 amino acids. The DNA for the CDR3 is TGCGCCAGCAGCTTGTGGGGCGAAGAGACCCAGTACTTC. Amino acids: CASSLWGEETQYF.

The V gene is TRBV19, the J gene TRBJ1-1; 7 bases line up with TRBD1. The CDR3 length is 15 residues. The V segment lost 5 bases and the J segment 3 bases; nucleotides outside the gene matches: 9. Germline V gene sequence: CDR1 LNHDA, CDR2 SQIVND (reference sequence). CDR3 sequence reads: CASSSSTGRYTEAFF. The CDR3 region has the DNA TGTGCCAGTAGTTCCTCGACAGGGCGCTACACTGAAGCTTTCTTT. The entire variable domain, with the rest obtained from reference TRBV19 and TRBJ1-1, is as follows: DGGITQSPKYLFRKEGQNVTLSCEQNLNHDAMYWYRQDPGQGLRLIYYSQIVNDFQKGDIAEGYSVSREKKESFPLTVTSAQKNPTAFYLCASSSSTGRYTEAFFGQGTRLTVV.

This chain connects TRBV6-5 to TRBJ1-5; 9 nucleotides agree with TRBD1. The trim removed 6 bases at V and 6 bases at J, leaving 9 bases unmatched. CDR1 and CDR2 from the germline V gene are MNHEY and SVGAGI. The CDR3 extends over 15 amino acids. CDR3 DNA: TGTGCCAGCAGACCCACAGGGGGCGTAGGTCAGCCCCAGCATTTT. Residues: CASRPTGGVGQPQHF.